These T cell receptor beta chains were read from a single sample in a study of T cell responses to AZD1222 COVID-19 vaccine. Sequencing was performed with immunoSEQ multiplex PCR; in TCRdb, only in-frame clones are kept and a portion is missing. The sample holds about 100,000 clones, 88% seen once. The sample in question was peripheral blood, obtained on day 0 of AZD1222 vaccination. Receptors were obtained from an adult in good health. Each CDR3 is given with its conserved first and last residue. The order of the fields is V gene, CDR3 length, clone size, J gene, D gene, CDR3 protein, CDR3 DNA. D genes are given only for firm matches. Size tells how often a clone was seen (once, few, many) or the class of an expanded clone, and some rows leave it out.

v_call: TRBV5-5
cdr3_length: 14
clone_size: many
j_call: TRBJ1-3
d_call: NA
cdr3_aa: CASSRGQLGNTIYF
cdr3_nt: TGTGCCAGCAGCCGCGGACAGCTTGGAAACACCATATATTTT

v_call: TRBV6-2/TRBV6-3
cdr3_length: 10
clone_size: NA
j_call: TRBJ2-5
d_call: NA
cdr3_aa: CASSRETQYF
cdr3_nt: TGTGCCAGCAGCCGTGAGACCCAGTACTTC

v_call: TRBV29-1
cdr3_length: 15
clone_size: NA
j_call: TRBJ1-1
d_call: NA
cdr3_aa: CSVVVQGTMNTEAFF
cdr3_nt: TGCAGCGTTGTGGTCCAGGGTACTATGAACACTGAAGCTTTCTTT

v_call: TRBV18
cdr3_length: 13
clone_size: NA
j_call: TRBJ1-1
d_call: NA
cdr3_aa: CASSPPSNTEAFF
cdr3_nt: TGTGCCAGCTCACCACCGTCGAACACTGAAGCTTTCTTT

v_call: TRBV4-1
cdr3_length: 15
clone_size: NA
j_call: TRBJ1-2
d_call: NA
cdr3_aa: CASRQTGVRVGGYTF
cdr3_nt: TGCGCCAGCAGGCAGACAGGCGTCCGGGTTGGAGGCTACACCTTC

v_call: TRBV2
cdr3_length: 14
clone_size: NA
j_call: TRBJ2-3
d_call: NA
cdr3_aa: CASRQSYLADTQYF
cdr3_nt: TGTGCCAGCAGACAGTCCTATCTAGCAGACACGCAGTATTTT

v_call: TRBV3-1/TRBV3-2
cdr3_length: 16
clone_size: NA
j_call: TRBJ2-3
d_call: TRBD2
cdr3_aa: CASSPRLAGATDTQYF
cdr3_nt: TGTGCCAGCAGCCCAAGACTAGCGGGAGCCACAGATACGCAGTATTTT

v_call: TRBV28
cdr3_length: 14
clone_size: NA
j_call: TRBJ1-1
d_call: NA
cdr3_aa: CASSLAGVNTEAFF
cdr3_nt: TGTGCCAGCAGTTTGGCAGGGGTGAACACTGAAGCTTTCTTT

v_call: TRBV6-2/TRBV6-3
cdr3_length: 17
clone_size: NA
j_call: TRBJ1-4
d_call: NA
cdr3_aa: CASSYRPMGATNEKLFF
cdr3_nt: TGTGCCAGCAGTTACCGGCCGATGGGTGCAACTAATGAAAAACTGTTTTTT

v_call: TRBV4-2
cdr3_length: 18
clone_size: NA
j_call: TRBJ2-3
d_call: NA
cdr3_aa: CASSQMGSAGTSTDTQYF
cdr3_nt: TGTGCCAGCAGCCAGATGGGCTCAGCGGGCACTAGCACAGATACGCAGTATTTT

v_call: TRBV12-1
cdr3_length: 15
clone_size: NA
j_call: TRBJ2-5
d_call: NA
cdr3_aa: CASSSGTSGRETQYF
cdr3_nt: TGTGCCAGCAGCTCGGGGACTAGCGGGAGAGAGACCCAGTACTTC

v_call: TRBV11-2
cdr3_length: 12
clone_size: NA
j_call: TRBJ1-2
d_call: NA
cdr3_aa: CASSSYIGGYTF
cdr3_nt: TGTGCCAGCAGCTCTTATATCGGTGGCTACACCTTC

v_call: TRBV7-2
cdr3_length: 16
clone_size: NA
j_call: TRBJ2-2
d_call: NA
cdr3_aa: CASSYWGHPNTGELFF
cdr3_nt: TGTGCCAGCAGCTACTGGGGACACCCGAACACCGGGGAGCTGTTTTTT

v_call: TRBV5-1
cdr3_length: 15
clone_size: NA
j_call: TRBJ2-7
d_call: NA
cdr3_aa: CASSLGQGGAYEQYF
cdr3_nt: TGCGCCAGCAGCTTGGGGCAGGGAGGCGCCTACGAGCAGTACTTC

v_call: TRBV7-9
cdr3_length: 13
clone_size: NA
j_call: TRBJ2-1
d_call: NA
cdr3_aa: CASSLVVRSEQFF
cdr3_nt: TGTGCCAGCAGCTTAGTTGTCCGGAGCGAGCAGTTCTTC

v_call: TRBV6-5
cdr3_length: 15
clone_size: NA
j_call: TRBJ2-3
d_call: NA
cdr3_aa: CASRPFNGDTDTQYF
cdr3_nt: TGTGCCAGCAGGCCCTTTAACGGGGACACAGATACGCAGTATTTT

v_call: TRBV2
cdr3_length: 14
clone_size: NA
j_call: TRBJ1-1
d_call: NA
cdr3_aa: CASSEVRGRTEAFF
cdr3_nt: TGTGCCAGCAGTGAGGTCAGGGGCAGGACTGAAGCTTTCTTT

v_call: TRBV6-6
cdr3_length: 13
clone_size: once
j_call: TRBJ2-3
d_call: NA
cdr3_aa: CASVRGSTDTQYF
cdr3_nt: TGTGCCAGCGTCAGAGGAAGCACAGATACGCAGTATTTT

v_call: TRBV6-5
cdr3_length: 13
clone_size: NA
j_call: TRBJ1-2
d_call: NA
cdr3_aa: CASRAAGTRGYTF
cdr3_nt: TGTGCCAGCAGAGCCGCAGGGACCAGGGGCTACACCTTC

v_call: TRBV4-1
cdr3_length: 16
clone_size: NA
j_call: TRBJ2-2
d_call: NA
cdr3_aa: CASSQGPRQDTGELFF
cdr3_nt: TGCGCCAGCAGCCAAGGACCGCGGCAGGACACCGGGGAGCTGTTTTTT